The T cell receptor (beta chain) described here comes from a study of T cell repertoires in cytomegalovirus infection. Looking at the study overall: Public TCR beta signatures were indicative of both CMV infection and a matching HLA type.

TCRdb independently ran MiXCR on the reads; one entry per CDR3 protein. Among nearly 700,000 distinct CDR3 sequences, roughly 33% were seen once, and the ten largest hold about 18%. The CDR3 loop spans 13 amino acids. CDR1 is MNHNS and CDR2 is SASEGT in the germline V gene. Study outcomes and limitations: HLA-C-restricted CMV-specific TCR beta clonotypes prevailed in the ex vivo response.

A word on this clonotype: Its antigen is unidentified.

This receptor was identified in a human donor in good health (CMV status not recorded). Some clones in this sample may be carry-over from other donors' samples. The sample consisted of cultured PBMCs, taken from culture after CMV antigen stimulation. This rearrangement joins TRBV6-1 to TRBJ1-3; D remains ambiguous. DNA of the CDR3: TGTGTCTCTCGAACGAGTTTTCGAAACACCATATATTTT. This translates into CVSRTSFRNTIYF.